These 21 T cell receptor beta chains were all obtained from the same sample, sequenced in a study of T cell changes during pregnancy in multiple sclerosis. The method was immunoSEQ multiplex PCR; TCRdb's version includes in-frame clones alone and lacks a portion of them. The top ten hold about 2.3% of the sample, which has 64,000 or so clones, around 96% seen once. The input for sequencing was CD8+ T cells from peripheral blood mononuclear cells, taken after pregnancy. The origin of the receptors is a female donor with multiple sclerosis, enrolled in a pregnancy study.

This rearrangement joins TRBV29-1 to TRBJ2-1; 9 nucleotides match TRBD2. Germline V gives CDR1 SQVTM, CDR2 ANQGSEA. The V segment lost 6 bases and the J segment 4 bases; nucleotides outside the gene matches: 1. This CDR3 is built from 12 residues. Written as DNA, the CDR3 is TGCAGCGTGGGACTAGCATACAATGAGCAGTTCTTC. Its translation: CSVGLAYNEQFF.

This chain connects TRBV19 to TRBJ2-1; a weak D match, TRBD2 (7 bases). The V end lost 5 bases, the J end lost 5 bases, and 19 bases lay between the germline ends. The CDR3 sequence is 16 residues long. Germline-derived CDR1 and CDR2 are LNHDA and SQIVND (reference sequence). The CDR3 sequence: CASSPWGGATNNEQFF. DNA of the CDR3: TGTGCCAGTAGTCCTTGGGGGGGGGCAACCAACAATGAGCAGTTCTTC. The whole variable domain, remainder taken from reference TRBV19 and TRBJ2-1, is DGGITQSPKYLFRKEGQNVTLSCEQNLNHDAMYWYRQDPGQGLRLIYYSQIVNDFQKGDIAEGYSVSREKKESFPLTVTSAQKNPTAFYLCASSPWGGATNNEQFFGPGTRLTVL.

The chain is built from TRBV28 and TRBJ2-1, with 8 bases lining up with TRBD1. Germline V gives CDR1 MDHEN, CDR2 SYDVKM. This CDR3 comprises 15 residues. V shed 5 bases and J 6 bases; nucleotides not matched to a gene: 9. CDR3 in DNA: TGTGCCAGCAGTCCTGGACAGGGTATGGGCAATGAGCAGTTCTTC. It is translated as CASSPGQGMGNEQFF. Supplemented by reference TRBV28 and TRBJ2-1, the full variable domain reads DVKVTQSSRYLVKRTGEKVFLECVQDMDHENMFWYRQDPGLGLRLIYFSYDVKMKEKGDIPEGYSVSREKKERFSLILESASTNQTSMYLCASSPGQGMGNEQFFGPGTRLTVL.

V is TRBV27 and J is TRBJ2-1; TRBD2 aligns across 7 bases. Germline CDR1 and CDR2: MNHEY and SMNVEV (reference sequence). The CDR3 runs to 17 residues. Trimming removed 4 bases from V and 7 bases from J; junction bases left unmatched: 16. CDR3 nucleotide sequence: TGTGCCAGCAGTTCCTACATCCAGACTAGCCCGGAAAATGAGCAGTTCTTC. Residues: CASSSYIQTSPENEQFF.

The CDR3 sequence: CASSSLSHSSYEQYF. The CDR3 DNA reads as TGTGCCAGCAGCTCCCTGTCCCATAGCTCCTACGAGCAGTACTTC. This sequence joins TRBV7-9 and TRBJ2-7; D gene uncertain. The V end lost 4 bases, the J end lost 0 bases, and 13 bases lay between the germline ends. This CDR3 spans 15 amino acids. Germline V gene sequence: CDR1 SEHNR, CDR2 FQNEAQ (reference sequence). Full variable domain (missing parts from reference TRBV7-9 and TRBJ2-7): DTGVSQNPRHKITKRGQNVTFRCDPISEHNRLYWYRQTLGQGPEFLTYFQNEAQLEKSRLLSDRFSAERPKGSFSTLEIQRTEQGDSAMYLCASSSLSHSSYEQYFGPGTRLTVT.

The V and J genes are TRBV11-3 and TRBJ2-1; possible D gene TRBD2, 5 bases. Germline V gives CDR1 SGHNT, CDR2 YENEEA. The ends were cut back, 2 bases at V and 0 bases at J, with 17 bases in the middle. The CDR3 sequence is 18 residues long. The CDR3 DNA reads TGTGCCAGCAGCTTAATCGTGTCGCAAGACTACTCCTACAATGAGCAGTTCTTC. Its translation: CASSLIVSQDYSYNEQFF.

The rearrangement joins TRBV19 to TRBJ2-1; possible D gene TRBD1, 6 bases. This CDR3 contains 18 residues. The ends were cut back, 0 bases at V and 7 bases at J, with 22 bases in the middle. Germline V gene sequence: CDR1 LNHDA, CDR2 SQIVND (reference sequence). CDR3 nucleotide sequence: TGTGCCAGTAGTATAGATAAGGGCGAACAGGGATGGGGTAATGAGCAGTTCTTC. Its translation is CASSIDKGEQGWGNEQFF.

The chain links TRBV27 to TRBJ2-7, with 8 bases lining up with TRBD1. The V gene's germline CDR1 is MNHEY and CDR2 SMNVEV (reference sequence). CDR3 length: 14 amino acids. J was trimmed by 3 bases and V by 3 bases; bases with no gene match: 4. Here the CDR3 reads CASSFAGTGYEQYF. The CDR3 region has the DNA TGTGCCAGCAGTTTTGCCGGGACAGGCTACGAGCAGTACTTC.

CDR3 amino acids: CASSLGLGQHYEQYF. DNA of the CDR3: TGCGCCAGCAGCTTGGGGTTGGGACAGCACTACGAGCAGTACTTC. The gene calls are TRBV5-1 and TRBJ2-7, with 7 bases matching TRBD1. With V trimmed by 0 bases and J by 3 bases, 6 bases remained unmatched. Per the germline V gene, CDR1 is SGHRS and CDR2 is YFSETQ. CDR3 size: 15 residues.

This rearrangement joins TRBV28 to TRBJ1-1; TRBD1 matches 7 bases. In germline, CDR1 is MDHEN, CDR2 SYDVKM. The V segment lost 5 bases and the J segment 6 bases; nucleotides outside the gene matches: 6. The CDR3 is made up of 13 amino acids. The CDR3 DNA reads TGTGCCAGCAGTCCCAACAGGGGTGCTGAAGCTTTCTTT. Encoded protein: CASSPNRGAEAFF.

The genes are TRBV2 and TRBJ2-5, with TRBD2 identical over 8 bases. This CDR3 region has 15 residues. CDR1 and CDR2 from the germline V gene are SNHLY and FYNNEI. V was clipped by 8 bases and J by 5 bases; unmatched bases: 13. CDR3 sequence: CASVGSGTTKETQYF. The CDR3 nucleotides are TGTGCCAGCGTAGGTAGCGGGACAACCAAGGAGACCCAGTACTTC.

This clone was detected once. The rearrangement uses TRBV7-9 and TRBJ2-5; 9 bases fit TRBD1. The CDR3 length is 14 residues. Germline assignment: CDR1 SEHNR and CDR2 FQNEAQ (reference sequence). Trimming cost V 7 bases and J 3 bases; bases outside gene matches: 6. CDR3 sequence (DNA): TGTGCCAGCACCACAACAGGGGGCGAAGAGACCCAGTACTTC. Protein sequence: CASTTTGGEETQYF.

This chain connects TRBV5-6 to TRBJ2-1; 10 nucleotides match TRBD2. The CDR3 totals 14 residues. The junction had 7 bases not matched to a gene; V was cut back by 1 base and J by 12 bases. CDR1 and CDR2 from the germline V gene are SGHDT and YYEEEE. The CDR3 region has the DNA TGTGCCAGCAGCTTGAGTCTAGCGGGAGACCGGCAGTTCTTC. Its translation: CASSLSLAGDRQFF.

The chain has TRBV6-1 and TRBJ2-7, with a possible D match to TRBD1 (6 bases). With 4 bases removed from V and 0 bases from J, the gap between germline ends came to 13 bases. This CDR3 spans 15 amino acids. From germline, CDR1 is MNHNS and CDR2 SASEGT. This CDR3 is CASSVDRLASYEQYF. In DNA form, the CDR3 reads TGTGCCAGCAGTGTCGACAGGCTCGCCTCCTACGAGCAGTACTTC.

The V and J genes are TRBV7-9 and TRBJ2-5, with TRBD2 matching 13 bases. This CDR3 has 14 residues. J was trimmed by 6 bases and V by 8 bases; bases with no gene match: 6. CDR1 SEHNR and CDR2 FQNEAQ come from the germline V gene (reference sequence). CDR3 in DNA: TGTGCCAGCCAAGGACTAGCGGGAGTGAAGACCCAGTACTTC. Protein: CASQGLAGVKTQYF.

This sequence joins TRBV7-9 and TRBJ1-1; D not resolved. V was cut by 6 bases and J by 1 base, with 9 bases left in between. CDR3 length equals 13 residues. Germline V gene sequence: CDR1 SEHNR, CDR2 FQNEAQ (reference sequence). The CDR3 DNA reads TGTGCCAGCAGGATAGAGGGGAACACTGAAGCTTTCTTT. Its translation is CASRIEGNTEAFF.

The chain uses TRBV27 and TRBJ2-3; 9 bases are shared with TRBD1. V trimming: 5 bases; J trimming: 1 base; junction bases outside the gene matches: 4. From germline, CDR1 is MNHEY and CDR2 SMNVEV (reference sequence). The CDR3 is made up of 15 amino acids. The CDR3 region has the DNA TGTGCCAGCAGTGGGCGGGACAGGGGCACAGATACGCAGTATTTT. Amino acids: CASSGRDRGTDTQYF.

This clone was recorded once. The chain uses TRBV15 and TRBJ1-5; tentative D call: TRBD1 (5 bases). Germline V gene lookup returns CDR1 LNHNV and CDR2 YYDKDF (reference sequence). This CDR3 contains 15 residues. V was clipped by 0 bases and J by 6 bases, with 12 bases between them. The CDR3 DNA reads TGTGCCACCAGCAGAGATCGGGGGGGGACTCAGCCCCAGCATTTT. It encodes CATSRDRGGTQPQHF.

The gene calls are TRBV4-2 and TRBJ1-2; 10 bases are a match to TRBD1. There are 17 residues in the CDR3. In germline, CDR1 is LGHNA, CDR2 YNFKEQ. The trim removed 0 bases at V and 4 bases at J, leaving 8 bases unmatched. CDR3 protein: CASSQDRRTGGPYGYTF. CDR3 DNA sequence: TGTGCCAGCAGCCAAGATAGGAGGACAGGGGGGCCCTATGGCTACACCTTC.

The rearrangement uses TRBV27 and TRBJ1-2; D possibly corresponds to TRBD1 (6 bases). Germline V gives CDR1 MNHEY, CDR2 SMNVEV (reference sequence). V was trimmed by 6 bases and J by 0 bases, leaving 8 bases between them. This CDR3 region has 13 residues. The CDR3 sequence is CASRQGANYGYTF. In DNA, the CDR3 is TGTGCCAGCAGACAGGGAGCTAACTATGGCTACACCTTC.

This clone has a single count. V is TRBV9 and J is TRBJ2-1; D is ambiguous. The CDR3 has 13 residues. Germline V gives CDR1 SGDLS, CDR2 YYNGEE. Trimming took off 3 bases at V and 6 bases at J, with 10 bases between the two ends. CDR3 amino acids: CASSGSSGNEQFF. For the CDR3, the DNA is TGTGCCAGCAGCGGGTCTTCGGGCAATGAGCAGTTCTTC.